This T cell receptor beta chain emerged from a study of response to subunit inactivated influenza vaccine. TCRdb re-derived calls from the RT-PCR reads in MiXCR, one entry per CDR3 protein. The top ten clones hold 10% to 15% of a sample with approximately 570,000 distinct CDR3 sequences, 6% to 9% of them seen once. This CDR3 is built from 17 residues. Trimming shortened V by 6 bases and J by 0 bases, and 19 bases separated the two germline ends. Germline loops: CDR1 MDHEN, CDR2 SYDVKM. This material consisted of PBMCs from blood, taken around 2 years after vaccination. The V gene is TRBV28, the J gene TRBJ2-3; D possibly matches TRBD1 or TRBD2 (5 bases each). This TCR was recovered from a man between 45 and 75 years old who received an inactivated influenza vaccine. Here the CDR3 DNA reads TGTGCCAGCAGGGGACCGGGACCACCCTCTAGCACAGATACGCAGTATTTT. As protein: CASRGPGPPSSTDTQYF.